The text below deals with one T cell receptor (beta chain). These data come from a study of blood T cell repertoires in COVID-19. Study context: Acute and convalescent COVID-19 samples came from the United States, Italy and Spain. From T cells, B-cell-depleted T cells, or PBMCs came the material, which was cDNA or gDNA.

V lost 5 bases and J 10 bases, leaving 13 bases between the germline ends. This CDR3 has 12 amino acids. Germline values: CDR1 MDHEN, CDR2 SYDVKM. Original methodology: Estimates of nucleated cell counts were drawn from the amplification of reference gene primers. The protocol was immunoSEQ multiplex PCR, while the TCRdb copy is restricted to in-frame clones and leaves out a portion. That table supplies the V and J calls and clone size; D and trimming were determined from the DNA. The sample has about 72,000 clones, approximately 84% seen once. Sequences were obtained from peripheral blood. The sequence was collected from a man between 65 and 85 years old with active or convalescent COVID-19. The genes are TRBV28 and TRBJ2-3; tentatively, D is TRBD2 (6 bases). The CDR3 reads CASSVTSTAQYF. CDR3 bases: TGTGCCAGCAGTGTAACTAGCACGGCGCAGTATTTT.